These 9 T cell receptor beta chains share one sample of origin, sequenced in a study of T cell repertoires in cytomegalovirus infection. TCRdb re-derived calls from the reads in MiXCR, one entry per CDR3 protein. The data show some 800,000 distinct CDR3 sequences, with almost 30% seen just once and around 13% held by the top ten. No antigen has been identified for these receptors. The sample in question was cultured CD8+ T cells from PBMCs, obtained from culture after CMV antigen stimulation. These receptor sequences come from a human donor in good health (CMV status not recorded). Some clones in this sample may be carry-over from other donors' samples.

This clonotype was found a few times. The chain is built from TRBV6-6 and TRBJ1-3; D unclear. The V gene's germline CDR1 is MNHNY and CDR2 SVGAGI (reference sequence). Trimming stripped 6 bases from V and 4 bases from J, with 16 bases between. The CDR3 totals 15 residues. The CDR3 is CASSPGGLPGNTIYF. The CDR3 nucleotides read TGTGCCAGCAGCCCGGGAGGGCTACCCGGAAACACCATATATTTT.

The CDR3 loop reads CASSGENYNEQFF. The CDR3 DNA reads TGCGCCAGCAGCGGGGAGAACTACAATGAGCAGTTCTTC. The rearrangement uses TRBV4-1 and TRBJ2-1, with D possibly TRBD2 on 5 matching bases. Trimming pared 5 bases from V and 3 bases from J, leaving 8 bases between. There are 13 residues in the CDR3. Germline V gene lookup returns CDR1 MGHRA and CDR2 YSYEKL.

The chain combines TRBV6-1 with TRBJ2-5; no clear D. The CDR3 loop spans 12 amino acids. With 3 bases removed from V and 8 bases from J, the gap between germline ends came to 10 bases. The germline V gene encodes CDR1 MNHNS and CDR2 SASEGT. This chain's CDR3 is CASSDPLFTQYF. CDR3 bases: TGTGCCAGCAGTGACCCATTGTTTACCCAGTACTTC.

This clonotype was detected a few times. CDR3 residues: CASSQDRWRNTIYF. DNA of the CDR3: TGTGCCAGCAGCCAAGATCGTTGGAGGAACACCATATATTTT. The V gene is TRBV3-1, the J gene TRBJ1-3; D remains ambiguous. The V gene lost 0 bases and the J gene lost 7 bases, with 10 bases spanning the gap. Germline CDR1 reads LGHDT; CDR2 reads YNNKEL (reference sequence). The CDR3 contains 14 residues.

The chain employs TRBV7-9 and TRBJ2-1, with a tentative D call TRBD2 (6 bases). Trimming took off 6 bases at V and 12 bases at J, with 12 bases between the two ends. Germline V gene data show CDR1 as SEHNR and CDR2 as FQNEAQ (reference sequence). The CDR3 runs to 11 residues. CDR3 sequence (DNA): TGTGCCAGCAGACTAGCCGGGAGGCAGTTCTTC. Translation gives CASRLAGRQFF.

V gene TRBV5-5 combines with J gene TRBJ1-1, with no clear D. The V gene's germline CDR1 is SGHKS and CDR2 YYEKEE (reference sequence). V gave up 1 base and J gave up 0 bases, with 10 bases separating them. CDR3 size: 15 residues. The CDR3 spells CASSLSARLNTEAFF. CDR3 coding DNA: TGTGCCAGCAGCTTGAGCGCGAGGTTGAACACTGAAGCTTTCTTT.

The chain recombines TRBV5-1 with TRBJ2-2, with D maybe TRBD2 (6 bases). The V gene's germline CDR1 is SGHRS and CDR2 YFSETQ. The CDR3 runs to 16 residues. Trimming left V 2 bases short and J 1 base short, with 12 bases between. The CDR3 spells CASSFREKGNTGELFF. In DNA form, the CDR3 reads TGCGCCAGCAGCTTCCGGGAGAAAGGGAACACCGGGGAGCTGTTTTTT.

This clonotype was seen more than once but under ten times. This sequence joins TRBV10-3 and TRBJ2-3; D may correspond to TRBD1 or TRBD2 (7 bases each). The CDR3 has 16 residues. The V end lost 5 bases, the J end lost 0 bases, and 15 bases lay between the germline ends. Germline V gives CDR1 ENHRY, CDR2 SYGVKD. CDR3 amino acids: CAISPSGGASTDTQYF. The CDR3 DNA reads as TGTGCCATCAGTCCATCAGGGGGGGCTAGCACAGATACGCAGTATTTT.

At least ten counts were recorded for this clonotype. In nucleotides, the CDR3 is TGTGCCTGTACTAGCGGGGCCCGAAGCTCCTACAATGAGCAGTTCTTC. Protein sequence: CACTSGARSSYNEQFF. The chain carries TRBV7-6 and TRBJ2-1, with TRBD2 identical over 10 bases. J lost 0 bases, V lost 11 bases, and 10 bases had no gene match. From germline, CDR1 is SGHVS and CDR2 FNYEAQ. The CDR3 is 16 amino acids.